This T cell receptor beta chain appears in the sequencing data of a study of T cells in Graves' hyperthyroidism and ophthalmopathy. The length of the CDR3 is 14 residues. Germline lookup yields CDR1 SGHRS and CDR2 YFSETQ. Trimming shortened V by 0 bases and J by 1 base, and 7 bases separated the two germline ends. Amplified regions were TCR beta CDR3 sequences from RNA transcripts. The TCR CDR3 was amplified in a first-round RT-PCR using the HTBI primer set. From the multiplex PCR reads, TCRdb called clonotypes with MiXCR, one entry per CDR3 protein. The sample carries a few hundred thousand distinct CDR3 sequences, 12% to 15% recorded once. This clonotype has just a few counts.

V is TRBV5-1 and J is TRBJ2-5; D call uncertain. What was sequenced was blood. The sequence was obtained from a young woman with Graves' hyperthyroidism. CDR3 DNA: TGCGCCAGCAGCTTGGCCACCCTCCAAGAGACCCAGTACTTC. It is translated as CASSLATLQETQYF.